A single sample is the source of the 26 T cell receptor beta chains below, sequenced in a study of cytomegalovirus exposure and HLA in healthy donors. Vbeta (60) and Jbeta (13) primers were used in the PCR. Sequencing used immunoSEQ multiplex PCR; TCRdb keeps in-frame clones, though not all of them. The sample lists some 150,000 clones, about two thirds occurring once. The sequencing sample was made of PBMCs. Every receptor here comes from a woman aged 30 to 39 in good health and CMV-seronegative.

The chain links TRBV28 to TRBJ2-3; possible D gene TRBD1, 7 bases. The CDR3 contains 16 residues. Trimming stripped 8 bases from V and 5 bases from J, with 23 bases between. Germline V lookup: CDR1 MDHEN, CDR2 SYDVKM. DNA of the CDR3: TGTGCCAGCGGCTTTAGGGGGCCCGCCGGGGGAGATACGCAGTATTTT. Residues: CASGFRGPAGGDTQYF. The full variable domain, its missing parts supplied by reference TRBV28 and TRBJ2-3, is DVKVTQSSRYLVKRTGEKVFLECVQDMDHENMFWYRQDPGLGLRLIYFSYDVKMKEKGDIPEGYSVSREKKERFSLILESASTNQTSMYLCASGFRGPAGGDTQYFGPGTRLTVL.

This chain links TRBV4-3 with TRBJ2-2; TRBD2 agrees at 7 bases. V shed 0 bases, J shed 6 bases, and the junction held 13 bases outside the gene matches. CDR1 LGHNA and CDR2 YSLEER come from the germline V gene. The CDR3 contains 18 residues. The CDR3 DNA is TGCGCCAGCAGCCAAGATTTCGACGGGGGAGGGCCAGCCGGGGAGCTGTTTTTT. Residues: CASSQDFDGGGPAGELFF.

The rearrangement links TRBV4-3 to TRBJ2-5, with 7 nucleotides matching TRBD1. J was trimmed by 2 bases and V by 2 bases; bases with no gene match: 11. Germline lookup yields CDR1 LGHNA and CDR2 YSLEER. This CDR3 is 17 amino acids long. Written as DNA, the CDR3 is TGCGCCAGCAGCCAAAAGAAGGGGACAGTCTTACAAGAGACCCAGTACTTC. It specifies CASSQKKGTVLQETQYF.

J is TRBJ2-1 and V is TRBV2; maybe TRBD1 (5 bases). Germline assignment: CDR1 SNHLY and CDR2 FYNNEI. This CDR3 contains 14 residues. Trimming took off 10 bases at V and 2 bases at J, with 15 bases between the two ends. CDR3 region: CANRGAAPYNEQFF. The CDR3 bases are TGTGCCAACCGTGGGGCGGCCCCCTACAATGAGCAGTTCTTC.

The chain has TRBV7-9 and TRBJ1-2; D remains unclear. The CDR3 contains 11 residues. Germline CDR1 is SEHNR and CDR2 is FQNEAQ (reference sequence). Trimming pared 3 bases from V and 6 bases from J, leaving 5 bases between. DNA of the CDR3: TGTGCCAGCAGCTTGGGCGATGGCTACACCTTC. It is translated as CASSLGDGYTF.

V usage is TRBV21-1 and J usage is TRBJ2-6; the DNA was not used to check the table's D call, TRBD2. TRBV21-1 is noted as a pseudogene. This CDR3 has 18 residues. Here the CDR3 reads CASYPRGRGLVGANVLTF. The CDR3 DNA is TGTGCCAGCTATCCGCGCGGACGGGGTTTGGTTGGGGCCAACGTCCTGACTTTC.

This chain links TRBV29-1 with TRBJ2-1; 9 bases agree with TRBD1. Trimming cost V 1 base and J 4 bases; bases outside gene matches: 5. There are 15 residues in the CDR3. Germline V gene lookup returns CDR1 SQVTM and CDR2 ANQGSEA. CDR3 amino acids: CSVEALGQGYNEQFF. The CDR3, as DNA: TGCAGCGTTGAAGCCTTGGGACAGGGATACAATGAGCAGTTCTTC.

The V and J genes are TRBV4-2 and TRBJ2-4; D is unresolved. Germline V gene data show CDR1 as LGHNA and CDR2 as YNFKEQ. The CDR3 totals 15 residues. The ends were cut back, 0 bases at V and 0 bases at J, with 6 bases in the middle. CDR3 region: CASSQELLAKNIQYF. Written as DNA, the CDR3 is TGTGCCAGCAGCCAAGAACTTCTAGCCAAAAACATTCAGTACTTC.

This clone was recorded only once. This rearrangement joins TRBV7-9 to TRBJ2-2, with 7 nucleotides matching TRBD1. Germline loops: CDR1 SEHNR, CDR2 FQNEAQ (reference sequence). The CDR3 loop spans 14 amino acids. Germline trimming cut 5 bases from V and 7 bases from J; bases unmatched to any gene: 7. The DNA of the CDR3 is TGTGCCAGCAGCACCACGACAGGGTTCGGGGAGCTGTTTTTT. It specifies CASSTTTGFGELFF. The complete variable domain, with remaining parts taken from reference TRBV7-9 and TRBJ2-2, reads DTGVSQNPRHKITKRGQNVTFRCDPISEHNRLYWYRQTLGQGPEFLTYFQNEAQLEKSRLLSDRFSAERPKGSFSTLEIQRTEQGDSAMYLCASSTTTGFGELFFGEGSRLTVL.

The chain links TRBV5-1 to TRBJ1-4; maybe TRBD1 (6 bases). There are 14 residues in the CDR3. The V end lost 5 bases, the J end lost 0 bases, and 8 bases lay between the germline ends. In germline, CDR1 is SGHRS, CDR2 YFSETQ. The CDR3 loop reads CASSSGATNEKLFF. The CDR3 coding sequence is TGCGCCAGCAGTTCAGGGGCAACTAATGAAAAACTGTTTTTT. The variable domain in full, completed from reference TRBV5-1 and TRBJ1-4, reads KAGVTQTPRYLIKTRGQQVTLSCSPISGHRSVSWYQQTPGQGLQFLFEYFSETQRNKGNFPGRFSGRQFSNSRSEMNVSTLELGDSALYLCASSSGATNEKLFFGSGTQLSVL.

The V and J genes are TRBV5-6 and TRBJ1-1; D unresolved. The CDR3 is 12 residues long. Trimming shortened V by 1 base and J by 6 bases, and 7 bases separated the two germline ends. Germline values: CDR1 SGHDT, CDR2 YYEEEE. CDR3 protein: CASSLMAAEAFF. In DNA, the CDR3 is TGTGCCAGCAGCTTGATGGCAGCTGAAGCTTTCTTT.

The chain couples TRBV5-1 to TRBJ2-2; D not resolved. The CDR3 is 14 amino acids. Germline assignment: CDR1 SGHRS and CDR2 YFSETQ. Trimming removed 7 bases at V and 2 bases at J, with 12 bases between. This CDR3 is CASRASTNTGELFF. The CDR3 DNA reads TGCGCCAGCCGCGCCTCTACTAACACCGGGGAGCTGTTTTTT.

The V call is TRBV15, the J call TRBJ1-5, with D possibly being TRBD1 (6 bases). The germline CDR1 and CDR2 sequences are LNHNV and YYDKDF (reference sequence). Trimming took off 3 bases at V and 11 bases at J, with 20 bases between the two ends. The length of the CDR3 is 15 residues. The CDR3 sequence: CATSSKGGADGAQHF. The CDR3 DNA is TGTGCCACCAGCAGTAAAGGGGGTGCCGATGGGGCCCAGCATTTT.

J is TRBJ2-1 and V is TRBV4-2; 8 bases map to TRBD2. The CDR3 has 13 residues. Germline values: CDR1 LGHNA, CDR2 YNFKEQ. V trimming: 10 bases; J trimming: 8 bases; junction bases outside the gene matches: 10. In nucleotides, the CDR3 is TGTGCCACAAGTCCGGGGGGGCAGGATGAGCAGTTCTTC. Amino acids: CATSPGGQDEQFF.

The J gene is TRBJ2-1, the V gene TRBV29-1; a weak D match, TRBD2 (5 bases). The CDR3 totals 13 residues. Per the germline V gene, CDR1 is SQVTM and CDR2 is ANQGSEA. The V end was cut by 4 bases, the J end by 7 bases, with 14 bases between. The CDR3 DNA follows: TGCAGCGTTGGGAGGTCCTACACTAATGAGCAGTTCTTC. Translation: CSVGRSYTNEQFF.

This clone has only a few counts. J is TRBJ2-7 and V is TRBV25-1, with 7 nucleotides matching TRBD2. The trim removed 3 bases at V and 6 bases at J, leaving 11 bases unmatched. There are 15 residues in the CDR3. CDR1 and CDR2 from the germline V gene are MGHDK and SYGVNS. CDR3: CASSELVGGSGEQYF. For the CDR3, the DNA is TGTGCCAGCAGTGAGTTAGTGGGAGGGTCGGGCGAGCAGTACTTC.

In this sample, this clone turned up once. The chain carries TRBV6-1 and TRBJ1-2; 9 bases are a match to TRBD1. Germline V gene sequence: CDR1 MNHNS, CDR2 SASEGT. This CDR3 is built from 14 residues. The V and J ends lost 6 bases and 4 bases, in that order; junction bases with no gene match: 6. The CDR3 loop reads CASSEGTGLYGYTF. The CDR3 DNA follows: TGTGCCAGCAGCGAGGGGACAGGGCTCTATGGCTACACCTTC.

V usage is TRBV5-1 and J usage is TRBJ2-3; 9 bases are shared with TRBD1. Trimming removed 2 bases from V and 5 bases from J; junction bases left unmatched: 6. The CDR3 spans 15 residues. Germline loops: CDR1 SGHRS, CDR2 YFSETQ. The chain's CDR3 is CASSFGQGTRDTQYF. The CDR3, as DNA: TGCGCCAGCAGCTTCGGACAGGGGACGCGAGATACGCAGTATTTT.

The chain recombines TRBV28 with TRBJ1-2; D not certain. Germline V gives CDR1 MDHEN, CDR2 SYDVKM. This CDR3 has 14 amino acids. With 5 bases removed from V and 6 bases from J, the gap between germline ends came to 16 bases. Here the CDR3 reads CASSNLGPKHGYTF. Written as DNA, the CDR3 is TGTGCCAGCAGTAACCTTGGGCCCAAACATGGCTACACCTTC.

The table lists this clone with a few counts. The chain links TRBV6-5 to TRBJ2-7, with D maybe TRBD1 (6 bases). CDR3 length: 13 residues. Trimming removed 7 bases from V and 3 bases from J, with 13 bases in between. CDR1 and CDR2 (germline): MNHEY, SVGAGI. In DNA, the CDR3 is TGTGCCAGCATCAGCGGACAGAACTACGAGCAGTACTTC. Encoded protein: CASISGQNYEQYF.

V gene TRBV15 combines with J gene TRBJ1-5, with a possible D match to TRBD1 (6 bases). From germline, CDR1 is LNHNV and CDR2 YYDKDF (reference sequence). The CDR3 consists of 15 residues. The ends were cut back, 6 bases at V and 2 bases at J, with 14 bases in the middle. Here the CDR3 reads CATRDRPGGNQPQHF. The CDR3 DNA is TGTGCCACCAGAGACAGGCCTGGAGGCAATCAGCCCCAGCATTTT.

On this clone itself: The junction shows a germline mismatch at one end, possibly a read error. This specimen includes other DNA sequences encoding the same CDR3. The V gene is TRBV7-9, the J gene TRBJ1-1; no clear D gene. From germline, CDR1 is SEHNR and CDR2 FQNEAQ (reference sequence). The CDR3 sequence is 11 residues long. The CDR3: CASSTQTEAFF. The CDR3 DNA reads as TGTGCCAGCAGCACCCAGACTGAGGCTTTCTTT.

The chain uses TRBV6-5 and TRBJ2-3; possible D gene TRBD2, 5 bases. This CDR3 is built from 14 residues. Germline V gene data show CDR1 as MNHEY and CDR2 as SVGAGI. V was clipped by 2 bases and J by 4 bases, with 10 bases between them. CDR3 amino acids: CASSYPPGSDTQYF. CDR3 DNA: TGTGCCAGCAGTTACCCGCCGGGGTCAGATACGCAGTATTTT.

This clone was picked up a small number of times. The junction and the germline gene differ at one end; a read error may be behind it. The J gene is TRBJ1-1, the V gene TRBV6-1, with D tentatively TRBD1 (6 bases). The CDR3 has 12 amino acids. The V gene's germline CDR1 is MNHNS and CDR2 SASEGT. This chain's CDR3 is CASSEIGQRTDF. Written as DNA, the CDR3 is TGTGCCAGCAGTGAAATCGGACAGCGAACAGACTTT.

This chain connects TRBV5-6 to TRBJ1-2; TRBD1 agrees at 7 bases. The length of the CDR3 is 14 residues. Germline trimming cut 0 bases from V and 7 bases from J; bases unmatched to any gene: 6. CDR1 and CDR2 (germline): SGHDT, YYEEEE. CDR3 sequence (DNA): TGTGCCAGCAGCTTGGGACAGGGTGTGGCTGGCTACACCTTC. Protein: CASSLGQGVAGYTF.

This clone was seen a few times. J is TRBJ2-2 and V is TRBV4-3; 10 positions agree with TRBD1. Germline V CDR1 and CDR2: LGHNA, YSLEER. There are 17 residues in the CDR3. With 4 bases clipped from V and 7 bases from J, the junction kept 12 bases outside the gene matches. The CDR3 region is CASSREGPDRGGGELFF. The DNA for the CDR3 is TGCGCCAGCAGCCGAGAGGGGCCGGACAGGGGGGGCGGGGAGCTGTTTTTT.